The 23 T cell receptor beta chains in this list originate from one sample, sequenced in a study of T cells in Graves' hyperthyroidism and ophthalmopathy. TCR beta CDR3 regions were amplified from RNA. An initial round of RT-PCR targeting the TCR CDR3 relied on the HTBI primer set. TCRdb re-called the multiplex PCR reads through MiXCR, storing one row per CDR3 protein. In the table there are about 290,000 distinct CDR3 sequences, about 14% of which are singletons. Sequences were obtained from blood. The receptors derive from a woman aged 25 to 39 with Graves' hyperthyroidism that later progressed to Graves' ophthalmopathy.

Many counts were recorded for this clonotype. The chain combines TRBV20-1 with TRBJ1-6; 9 nucleotides agree with TRBD1. The CDR3 covers 10 residues. V dropped 5 bases and J dropped 15; count of bases not matched to a gene: 2. The germline V gene has CDR1 DFQATT and CDR2 SNEGSKA (reference sequence). CDR3 bases: TGCAGTGCTTCGACAGGGGGCCTCCACTTT. It is translated as CSASTGGLHF.

In the case of this clonotype: Given a much more abundant clone one base away, this may be a read error. No conserved phenylalanine or tryptophan is present at the end of the CDR3, so a read error is the likely explanation. The chain combines TRBV6-2 or TRBV6-3 with TRBJ2-7; 8 bases match TRBD1. The CDR3 covers 16 residues. Germline V gives CDR1 MNHEY, CDR2 SVGEGT. V was pared by 4 bases and J by 1 base, with 9 bases of the junction left unmatched. The CDR3 sequence: CASSSPRQGSSYEQYL. In nucleotides, the CDR3 is TGTGCCAGCAGTTCCCCGAGACAGGGGAGTTCCTACGAGCAGTACCTC.

This clonotype was observed many times. V and J are TRBV2 and TRBJ1-1, with D possibly matching TRBD1 (5 bases). CDR1 SNHLY and CDR2 FYNNEI come from the germline V gene. V gave up 8 bases and J gave up 0 bases, with 16 bases separating them. The CDR3 sequence is 15 residues long. This CDR3 is CASEALGGLNTEAFF. CDR3 in DNA: TGTGCCAGCGAGGCGTTGGGGGGACTGAACACTGAAGCTTTCTTT.

At least ten counts were recorded for this clonotype. CDR3 residues: CAMGGSSYNEQFF. The CDR3 DNA follows: TGTGCCATGGGGGGAAGCTCCTACAATGAGCAGTTCTTC. This sequence joins TRBV10-3 and TRBJ2-1; D is possibly TRBD2 (6 bases). Germline V CDR1 and CDR2: ENHRY, SYGVKD. The CDR3 sequence is 13 residues long. V gave up 9 bases and J gave up 0 bases, with 9 bases separating them.

This clonotype showed up many times. The chain uses TRBV12-3 or TRBV12-4 and TRBJ2-2; D possibly corresponds to TRBD1 (5 bases). Trimming shortened V by 3 bases and J by 2 bases, and 10 bases separated the two germline ends. CDR3 length: 15 residues. CDR3 nucleotides: TGTGCCAGCAGTTTTCAAGGACAAAACACCGGGGAGCTGTTTTTT. This translates into CASSFQGQNTGELFF.

The chain employs TRBV7-6 and TRBJ1-5; TRBD1 matches at 7 bases. J lost 6 bases, V lost 1 base, and 6 bases had no gene match. CDR3 length: 15 amino acids. The germline V gene has CDR1 SGHVS and CDR2 FNYEAQ. The DNA of the CDR3 is TGTGCCAGCAGCTTAGACACAGGGGTAGGTCAGCCCCAGCATTTT. Translation gives CASSLDTGVGQPQHF.

This clonotype was seen a few times. The V and J genes are TRBV18 and TRBJ2-5; no definite D call. The CDR3 length is 15 residues. V lost 5 bases and J lost 5, with 18 bases in between. Looked up from germline, CDR1 is KGHSH and CDR2 is LQKENI. In nucleotides, the CDR3 is TGTGCCAGCTCAACCCAGGTTCCCTATGGGGAGACCCAGTACTTC. It specifies CASSTQVPYGETQYF.

In its sample, this clonotype was seen many times. The chain uses TRBV12-3 or TRBV12-4 and TRBJ1-5, with 9 positions matching TRBD1. CDR3 length: 16 residues. J lost 7 bases, V lost 8 bases, and 15 bases had no gene match. The CDR3 DNA follows: TGTGCCAGCGGGGCTTGGGACAGGGTTTTAGGACAGCCCCAGCATTTT. Translation gives CASGAWDRVLGQPQHF.

This clonotype appeared many times. This chain joins TRBV28 and TRBJ1-5; no clear D. The length of the CDR3 is 13 residues. CDR1 MDHEN and CDR2 SYDVKM come from the germline V gene. V dropped 7 bases and J dropped 6 bases, with 13 bases sitting between them. The CDR3 DNA follows: TGTGCCAGCAAACGGCTGGGTAGTCAGCCCCAGCATTTT. It codes for CASKRLGSQPQHF.

This clonotype was seen ten or more times. The chain uses TRBV3-1 and TRBJ2-7, with D uncertain. Looked up from germline, CDR1 is LGHDT and CDR2 is YNNKEL (reference sequence). Between the trimmed V and J ends, which lost 3 bases and 8 bases, there was a span of 14 bases. The CDR3 runs to 13 residues. The CDR3 spells CASSQPTLSKQYF. CDR3 sequence (DNA): TGTGCCAGCAGCCAGCCTACCCTCTCCAAGCAGTACTTC.

The sample holds many counts of this clonotype. The rearrangement links TRBV11-2 to TRBJ2-2; unclear D gene. Trimming removed 5 bases at V and 0 bases at J, with 7 bases between. Germline V gene lookup returns CDR1 SGHAT and CDR2 FQNNGV. This CDR3 has 14 residues. The CDR3 nucleotides read TGTGCCAGCAGCAACAGTCCGAACACCGGGGAGCTGTTTTTT. This gives the protein CASSNSPNTGELFF.

This clonotype was seen repeatedly, ten times or more. The rearrangement joins TRBV20-1 to TRBJ2-3; D is possibly TRBD2 (7 bases). This CDR3 region has 15 residues. Germline V CDR1 and CDR2: DFQATT, SNEGSKA (reference sequence). V was clipped by 6 bases and J by 0 bases, with 16 bases between them. CDR3 bases: TGCAGTGCAGAGGGGGACTACCCTAGCACAGATACGCAGTATTTT. Residues: CSAEGDYPSTDTQYF.

This clonotype was recorded many times. V and J are TRBV25-1 and TRBJ2-2; possibly TRBD2 for D (6 bases). V gave up 5 bases and J gave up 0 bases, with 16 bases separating them. CDR1 is MGHDK and CDR2 is SYGVNS in the germline V gene. This CDR3 is 17 amino acids long. The CDR3: CASSSSGRDANTGELFF. The CDR3 DNA follows: TGTGCCAGCAGTTCCAGCGGGCGTGACGCGAACACCGGGGAGCTGTTTTTT.

This clonotype was recorded at least ten times. The J gene is TRBJ2-1, the V gene TRBV9, with 8 nucleotides matching TRBD2. This CDR3 spans 18 amino acids. CDR1 SGDLS and CDR2 YYNGEE come from the germline V gene. Trimming cost V 4 bases and J 0 bases; bases outside gene matches: 12. For the CDR3, the DNA is TGTGCCAGCAGCACCATTCCCACCGGGACTAGCTCCTACAATGAGCAGTTCTTC. Amino acid sequence: CASSTIPTGTSSYNEQFF.

This clonotype has only a few counts. V usage is TRBV5-4 and J usage is TRBJ1-1, with TRBD1 matching 8 bases. V shed 0 bases and J 4 bases; nucleotides not matched to a gene: 5. Looked up from germline, CDR1 is SGHNT and CDR2 is YYREEE (reference sequence). The CDR3 contains 15 residues. The CDR3 sequence is CASSLAGGRSTEAFF. CDR3 coding DNA: TGTGCCAGCAGCTTGGCAGGGGGCAGAAGCACTGAAGCTTTCTTT.

J is TRBJ1-2 and V is TRBV18, with 8 nucleotides matching TRBD1. The germline V gene encodes CDR1 KGHSH and CDR2 LQKENI. The CDR3 totals 14 residues. V was pared by 5 bases and J by 4 bases, with 6 bases of the junction left unmatched. CDR3 loop: CASSAGTGVYGYTF. Written as DNA, the CDR3 is TGTGCCAGCTCAGCAGGGACAGGTGTCTATGGCTACACCTTC.

In its sample, this clonotype was seen a few times. The CDR3 is CASRGGGPHYGYTF. The CDR3 DNA sequence: TGTGCCAGCAGGGGGGGGGGGCCCCACTATGGCTACACCTTC. The V call is TRBV27, the J call TRBJ1-2; a possible D gene is TRBD1 (6 bases). The CDR3 contains 14 residues. From germline, CDR1 is MNHEY and CDR2 SMNVEV (reference sequence). Trimming pared 6 bases from V and 3 bases from J, leaving 14 bases between.

This chain uses TRBV6-6 with TRBJ2-3; D is possibly TRBD2 (5 bases). In germline, CDR1 is MNHNY, CDR2 SVGAGI (reference sequence). This CDR3 has 16 amino acids. The V end lost 2 bases, the J end lost 1 base, and 13 bases lay between the germline ends. CDR3: CASSYGAELRTDTQYF. The CDR3 DNA is TGTGCCAGCAGTTACGGAGCGGAGCTACGCACAGATACGCAGTATTTT.

This clonotype has more than one count but fewer than ten. A much larger clone lies one base from this, so it may be a read error. V is TRBV7-9 and J is TRBJ2-6; the D gene could be TRBD1 or TRBD2 (5 bases each). Germline V gene lookup returns CDR1 SEHNR and CDR2 FQNEAQ (reference sequence). This CDR3 is 18 amino acids long. DNA of the CDR3: TGTGCCGGCAGCTTATCGGGGACGGCGAGCTCTGGGGCCAACGTCCTGACTTTC. Its protein product is CAGSLSGTASSGANVLTF.

This clonotype was counted many times. V and J are TRBV6-1 and TRBJ2-2, with D possibly called TRBD1 or TRBD2 (6 bases each). Trimming removed 11 bases from V and 6 bases from J, with 19 bases in between. Looked up from germline, CDR1 is MNHNS and CDR2 is SASEGT. The length of the CDR3 is 14 residues. The CDR3, as DNA: TGTGCCTCCTCCCGGAGGGGGGTCTCCGGGGAGCTGTTTTTT. This codes for CASSRRGVSGELFF.

The sample holds many counts of this clonotype. The chain has TRBV30 and TRBJ2-5; 10 positions agree with TRBD1. The germline V gene has CDR1 GTSNPN and CDR2 SVGIG (reference sequence). J was trimmed by 4 bases and V by 8 bases; bases with no gene match: 7. The CDR3 consists of 13 residues. Here the CDR3 DNA reads TGTGCCGGAGCCGGGGACAGGGGAGAGACCCAGTACTTC. Translating it yields CAGAGDRGETQYF.

This clonotype was counted at least ten times. The chain carries TRBV27 and TRBJ2-7; a possible D gene is TRBD2 (6 bases). Trimming took off 3 bases at V and 4 bases at J, with 13 bases between the two ends. Germline CDR1 reads MNHEY; CDR2 reads SMNVEV (reference sequence). CDR3 length: 14 amino acids. The DNA for the CDR3 is TGTGCCAGCAGTTTCCTAGCGACTATTTACGAGCAGTACTTC. Protein product: CASSFLATIYEQYF.

This clonotype was counted ten times or more. The rearrangement joins TRBV2 to TRBJ1-1, with no clear D. CDR1 and CDR2 from the germline V gene are SNHLY and FYNNEI. This CDR3 is 11 amino acids long. Trimming cost V 11 bases and J 8 bases, with 15 bases left between them. The CDR3 DNA reads as TGTGCCTCGCAGTGGGCACCCGAAGCTTTCTTT. This encodes CASQWAPEAFF.